This paragraph covers one T cell receptor (beta chain) sequence. The antigen is unknown. This sample is drawn from a study of T cell responses to AZD1222 COVID-19 vaccine. General observations from the study: After two AZD1222 doses, spike-specific TCR breadth and depth rose versus day 0. It was only after the peak T cell response that any repertoires were sampled. Females made up more of the donors, who were largely white British, and clonal diversity may have come out too low. It was only a handful of AZD1222 recipients who were seropositive at baseline.

Germline V lookup: CDR1 MGHRA, CDR2 YSYEKL. The CDR3 has 18 residues. V gave up 2 bases and J gave up 4 bases, with 21 bases separating them. Assay: immunoSEQ multiplex PCR; the TCRdb copy retains only in-frame clones and omits some. Among fewer than 150,000 clones listed, almost 95% were seen once. The receptor comes from an adult who received the AZD1222 COVID-19 vaccine. J is TRBJ2-1 and V is TRBV4-1, with TRBD2 as a possible D gene (6 bases). Sequencing was performed on peripheral blood, taken 28 days after the second AZD1222 dose. This chain's CDR3 is CASSQIITGLNSYNEQFF. For the CDR3, the DNA is TGCGCCAGCAGCCAAATCATAACGGGACTTAACTCATACAATGAGCAGTTCTTC.